This T cell receptor (beta chain) was sequenced in a study of T cell clonotyping in hematopoietic cell transplantation. Study-level background: Recipients' pretransplant samples followed cytoreduction. Findings and limits, study-wide: Pathologically expanded recipient clonotypes increased progressively from day 30 to day 180 as diversity fell. Broader posttransplant TCR repertoire diversity was predicted by graft donor and pretransplant recipient Inverse Simpson Index values.

This CDR3 is built from 15 residues. Trimming cost V 6 bases and J 4 bases, with 16 bases left between them. Germline CDR1 reads SNHLY; CDR2 reads FYNNEI. The repertoire was sequenced with immunoSEQ multiplex PCR; TCRdb's copy has only in-frame clones and lacks some. The profile shows 20,000 or so clones, 75% to 90% of them singletons. Time point reported: recipient sample about 28 days before transplant, after cytoreduction. There are a few counts of this clone. Its antigen is not identified. This TCR derives from a man younger than 30 with biphenotypic leukemia. Some clones in this sample may be carry-over from other donors' samples. The chain couples TRBV2 to TRBJ1-5, with D unclear. The sequencing here drew on peripheral blood mononuclear cells, taken before stem cell transplant. CDR3 coding DNA: TGTGCCAGCAGGATCCAGGCAGGCGCAAATCAGCCCCAGCATTTT. Translated: CASRIQAGANQPQHF.